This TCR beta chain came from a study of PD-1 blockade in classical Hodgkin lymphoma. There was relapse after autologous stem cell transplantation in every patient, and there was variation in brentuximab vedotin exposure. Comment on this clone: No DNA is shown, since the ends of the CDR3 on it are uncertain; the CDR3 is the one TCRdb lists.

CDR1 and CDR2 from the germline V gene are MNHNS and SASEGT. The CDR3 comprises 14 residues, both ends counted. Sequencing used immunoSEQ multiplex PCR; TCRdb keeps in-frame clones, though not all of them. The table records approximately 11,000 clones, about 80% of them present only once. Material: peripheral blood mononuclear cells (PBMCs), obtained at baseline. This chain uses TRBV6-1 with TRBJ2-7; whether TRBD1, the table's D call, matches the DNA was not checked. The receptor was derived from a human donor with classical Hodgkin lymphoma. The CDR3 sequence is CASILEFDTYEQYF.